This is a list of T cell receptor beta chains from one sample in a study of T cell repertoires in cytomegalovirus infection. TCRdb processed the reads anew with MiXCR; each CDR3 protein has one entry. The table has 200,000 to 300,000 distinct CDR3 sequences, less than 9.5% seen once. Material: PBMCs. The receptors were sampled from a human donor in good health (CMV status not recorded). Some clones in this sample may be carry-over from other donors' samples. The CDR3 runs from the conserved cysteine through the conserved F or W. A D gene is named only where the DNA matches it firmly. Clone sizes are given selectively: once, few, many, or a class where the clone is expanded.

>many|TRBD1|TRBV10-3|TRBJ1-2
TGTGCCATCAGTGAACAGGGGAACTATGGCTACACCTTC
CAISEQGNYGYTF
>NA|NA|TRBV7-2|TRBJ2-7
TGTGCCAGCAGCCGACGGCGGGGCCTCTCCTACGAGCAGTACTTC
CASSRRRGLSYEQYF
>few|NA|TRBV12-5|TRBJ2-1
TGTGCTAGTGGTCTCCTCTCCCGTGAGCAGTTCTTC
CASGLLSREQFF
>many|NA|TRBV7-2|TRBJ2-5
TGTGCCAGCAAACTGGGGGGCGCGTACGAGACCCAGTACTTC
CASKLGGAYETQYF
>many|NA|TRBV7-8|TRBJ1-6
TGTGCCAGCAGCTTAGTAGCCCCCGCGGGACGGTATAATTCACCCCTCCACTTT
CASSLVAPAGRYNSPLHF
>NA|TRBD1|TRBV5-6|TRBJ2-1
TGTGCCAGCTTCGGACAGGGGCGTTACAATGAGCAGTTCTTC
CASFGQGRYNEQFF
>many|NA|TRBV5-6|TRBJ2-2
TGTGCCAGCAGCTTGTTTTCCTACAGTTTAGCCGGGGAGCTGTTTTTT
CASSLFSYSLAGELFF
>many|TRBD1|TRBV7-9|TRBJ2-7
TGTGCCAGCAGCTTACGGGACAGGCGCGAGCAGTACTTC
CASSLRDRREQYF
>many|NA|TRBV7-2|TRBJ1-6
TGTGCCAGCAGCTTCACCCGGGACAACGTATCACCCCTCCACTTT
CASSFTRDNVSPLHF
>many|NA|TRBV6-6|TRBJ2-5
TGTGCCAGCACAAAGAGGGCTGAGACCCAGTACTTC
CASTKRAETQYF